These T cell receptor beta chains were read from a single sample in a study of T cells after yellow fever vaccination. TCRdb fed the 5' RACE reads into MiXCR, producing one record per CDR3 protein. The table lists some 550,000 distinct CDR3 sequences, over 15% of them singletons. Source: PBMCs, taken 15 days after the yellow fever booster vaccination. The receptors stem from a man aged 25-45 years who received the YFV17D yellow fever vaccine. CDR3s include the opening cysteine and the closing phenylalanine or tryptophan. The D gene is left open where the match is weak. Clone size is given for some rows only: seen once, a few or many times, or a class if the clone is expanded.

clone size	V gene	J gene	D gene	CDR3 protein	CDR3 DNA
NA	TRBV12-3/TRBV12-4	TRBJ1-6	NA	CASSLGGSYNSPLHF	TGTGCCAGCAGTTTGGGGGGCTCCTATAATTCACCCCTCCACTTT
NA	TRBV20-1	TRBJ2-4	TRBD1	CSAPTGAQSNIQYF	TGCAGTGCACCGACAGGGGCCCAGAGTAACATTCAGTACTTC
NA	TRBV4-1	TRBJ2-1	NA	CASSLSEGSNEQFF	TGCGCCAGCAGCCTCTCTGAGGGGAGCAATGAGCAGTTCTTC
few	TRBV7-2	TRBJ2-5	NA	CASSFRATRETQYF	TGTGCCAGCAGCTTCAGGGCAACGAGGGAGACCCAGTACTTC
NA	TRBV5-6	TRBJ2-3	TRBD2	CASSWGLAGSGDTQYF	TGTGCCAGCAGCTGGGGGTTAGCGGGGTCCGGGGATACGCAGTATTTT
few	TRBV12-3/TRBV12-4	TRBJ1-1	NA	CASRPDRTPNTEAFF	TGTGCCAGCAGACCCGATAGGACACCGAACACTGAAGCTTTCTTT
few	TRBV6-5	TRBJ2-1	NA	CASSFGGAYNEQFF	TGTGCCAGCAGTTTCGGAGGGGCCTACAATGAGCAGTTCTTC
NA	TRBV20-1	TRBJ2-3	TRBD1	CSARTGPSTDTQYF	TGCAGTGCTAGGACAGGGCCGAGCACAGATACGCAGTATTTT
NA	TRBV5-4	TRBJ2-1	TRBD1	CASSSPGTVGSNEQFF	TGTGCCAGCAGCAGCCCCGGGACAGTCGGGTCCAATGAGCAGTTCTTC
few	TRBV20-1	TRBJ1-2	TRBD1	CSASLSGQGFGYTF	TGCAGTGCGAGTCTCTCGGGACAGGGCTTTGGCTACACCTTC
NA	TRBV29-1	TRBJ1-1	NA	CSAERQTEAFF	TGCAGCGCCGAGAGGCAGACTGAAGCTTTCTTT
few	TRBV5-1	TRBJ2-7	TRBD1	CASSGGTGAYEQYF	TGCGCCAGCAGCGGGGGGACAGGAGCCTACGAGCAGTACTTC
few	TRBV20-1	TRBJ2-3	NA	CSARDPLNLGRDTQYF	TGCAGTGCTAGAGATCCCCTAAATCTCGGTCGCGATACGCAGTATTTT
NA	TRBV20-1	TRBJ1-2	NA	CSASPDFYSQRYGYTF	TGCAGTGCTAGCCCGGATTTTTACTCACAACGCTATGGCTACACCTTC
once	TRBV6-1	TRBJ2-5	NA	CASSQRDQEETQYF	TGTGCCAGCAGCCAAAGGGACCAAGAAGAGACCCAGTACTTC
few	TRBV12-3/TRBV12-4	TRBJ2-1	NA	CASSFRGLTYNEQFF	TGTGCCAGCAGTTTTAGAGGGCTCACCTACAATGAGCAGTTCTTC
NA	TRBV5-8	TRBJ2-1	TRBD1	CASSLDRGAYNEQFF	TGTGCCAGCAGCTTAGACAGGGGGGCCTACAATGAGCAGTTCTTC
NA	TRBV7-9	TRBJ2-3	NA	CASSPVGAGLTDTQYF	TGTGCCAGCAGCCCCGTGGGGGCAGGCCTGACAGATACGCAGTATTTT
few	TRBV12-3/TRBV12-4	TRBJ2-7	TRBD2	CASSRPGTSSREQYF	TGTGCCAGCAGTAGACCCGGGACTAGTTCGCGGGAGCAGTACTTC
NA	TRBV6-2/TRBV6-3	TRBJ2-5	NA	CASSFGLTQYF	TGTGCCAGCAGTTTCGGACTAACCCAGTACTTC
NA	TRBV5-1	TRBJ2-3	NA	CASSLTGFTDTQYF	TGCGCCAGCAGCTTGACGGGATTCACAGATACGCAGTATTTT
few	TRBV10-3	TRBJ2-7	NA	CAITLGAGAGEQYF	TGTGCCATCACCCTGGGGGCGGGAGCAGGCGAGCAGTACTTC
few	TRBV19	TRBJ2-2	NA	CASTHTGELFF	TGTGCCAGTACCCACACCGGGGAGCTGTTTTTT
NA	TRBV5-1	TRBJ2-7	TRBD2	CASSQSGSSPYEQYF	TGCGCCAGCAGCCAGAGCGGGAGTAGCCCCTACGAGCAGTACTTC
NA	TRBV7-2	TRBJ2-7	NA	CASSLLLVYEQYF	TGTGCCAGCAGCCTCCTCCTAGTCTACGAGCAGTACTTC
few	TRBV7-9	TRBJ2-7	TRBD2	CASSLPVTSASSNEQYF	TGTGCCAGCAGCTTACCGGTTACTAGCGCCTCATCCAACGAGCAGTACTTC
few	TRBV5-1	TRBJ2-2	TRBD2	CASSPRASGGNTGELFF	TGCGCCAGCAGTCCTCGGGCTAGCGGAGGGAACACCGGGGAGCTGTTTTTT
NA	TRBV7-7	TRBJ2-1	NA	CASSARTHDEQFF	TGTGCTAGCAGCGCGAGAACCCACGATGAGCAGTTCTTC
few	TRBV9	TRBJ2-1	NA	CASSVLAASYNEQFF	TGTGCCAGCAGCGTATTAGCGGCGTCCTACAATGAGCAGTTCTTC
NA	TRBV27	TRBJ2-7	TRBD1	CASSRVRGFSYEQYF	TGTGCCAGCAGTCGAGTCAGGGGGTTTTCCTACGAGCAGTACTTC
few	TRBV11-1	TRBJ2-2	TRBD2	CASSYPGLLAANTGELFF	TGTGCCAGCAGCTACCCCGGCCTACTAGCGGCGAACACCGGGGAGCTGTTTTTT
NA	TRBV30	TRBJ2-2	NA	CAWSVSRWELFF	TGTGCCTGGAGTGTATCGCGTTGGGAGCTGTTTTTT
NA	TRBV12-3/TRBV12-4	TRBJ1-4	NA	CASSFGGGFGEKLFF	TGTGCCAGCAGTTTTGGGGGAGGGTTCGGGGAAAAACTGTTTTTT
NA	TRBV11-2	TRBJ2-4	TRBD1	CASSLGFEGPTGGMSIQYF	TGTGCCAGCAGCTTAGGATTTGAAGGGCCGACAGGGGGGATGAGCATTCAGTACTTC
NA	TRBV4-3	TRBJ2-5	NA	CASSQDLVAPETQYF	TGCGCCAGCAGCCAAGATCTCGTGGCTCCAGAAACCCAGTACTTC
few	TRBV5-1	TRBJ2-7	NA	CASSYQQSYEQYF	TGCGCCAGCAGCTACCAGCAGAGCTACGAGCAGTACTTC
NA	TRBV7-2	TRBJ2-3	TRBD2	CASSLGSGRDTQYF	TGTGCCAGCAGCTTAGGTAGCGGGAGGGATACGCAGTATTTT
NA	TRBV5-1	TRBJ2-1	TRBD2	CASSSLAGLHNEQFF	TGCGCCAGCAGCTCACTAGCGGGACTCCACAATGAGCAGTTCTTC
NA	TRBV2	TRBJ2-3	NA	CASRVIGGTDTQYF	TGTGCCAGCAGGGTCATCGGCGGTACAGATACGCAGTATTTT
NA	TRBV6-2/TRBV6-3	TRBJ2-1	NA	CASIADSQSSYNEQFF	TGTGCCAGCATCGCGGACAGCCAGAGCTCCTACAATGAGCAGTTCTTC
NA	TRBV7-2	TRBJ2-7	NA	CASSTRTGSYEQYF	TGTGCCAGCAGCACCCGGACGGGTTCCTACGAGCAGTACTTC
NA	TRBV29-1	TRBJ2-5	TRBD1	CSTTGDGETQYF	TGCAGCACGACAGGGGATGGGGAGACCCAGTACTTC
few	TRBV7-6	TRBJ2-2	NA	CASSYQTGSIELFF	TGTGCCAGCAGCTACCAAACAGGGTCTATCGAGCTGTTTTTT
NA	TRBV5-1	TRBJ2-1	NA	CASSPAKGFNEQFF	TGCGCCAGCAGCCCGGCCAAGGGGTTCAATGAGCAGTTCTTC
NA	TRBV18	TRBJ1-3	TRBD1	CASSPFDRVNGNTIYF	TGTGCCAGCTCACCCTTCGACAGGGTAAACGGAAACACCATATATTTT
few	TRBV19	TRBJ1-5	NA	CASSSGTLNQPQHF	TGTGCCAGTAGTTCCGGGACACTCAATCAGCCCCAGCATTTT
NA	TRBV25-1	TRBJ1-5	NA	CASSEGLDYSNQPQHF	TGTGCCAGCAGTGAGGGGTTGGATTATAGCAATCAGCCCCAGCATTTT
few	TRBV11-3	TRBJ2-1	TRBD2	CASSLGVIGGKEQFF	TGTGCCAGCAGCTTAGGGGTTATCGGGGGGAAGGAGCAGTTCTTC
NA	TRBV2	TRBJ2-1	TRBD2	CASRYSGIGYNEQFF	TGTGCCAGTCGATATAGCGGGATCGGGTATAATGAGCAGTTCTTC
once	TRBV11-3	TRBJ2-5	NA	CASSLSGAGETQYF	TGTGCCAGCAGCCTTTCAGGGGCGGGGGAGACCCAGTACTTC
few	TRBV12-3/TRBV12-4	TRBJ2-7	NA	CASSVGDAYEQYF	TGTGCCAGCAGTGTGGGGGACGCTTACGAGCAGTACTTC
NA	TRBV3-1	TRBJ2-1	NA	CACSQRSRGKSSYNEQFF	TGTGCCTGCAGCCAAAGGAGCCGCGGAAAGAGCTCCTACAATGAGCAGTTCTTC
NA	TRBV28	TRBJ2-3	NA	CASRGDSFTDTQYF	TGTGCCAGCAGGGGGGACTCATTCACCGATACGCAGTATTTT
NA	TRBV29-1	TRBJ2-2	NA	CSGTGPNTGELFF	TGCAGCGGGACGGGACCGAACACCGGGGAGCTGTTTTTT
NA	TRBV7-2	TRBJ2-5	TRBD2	CASSRVAGVDQETQYF	TGTGCCAGCAGTCGAGTAGCGGGAGTGGACCAAGAGACCCAGTACTTC